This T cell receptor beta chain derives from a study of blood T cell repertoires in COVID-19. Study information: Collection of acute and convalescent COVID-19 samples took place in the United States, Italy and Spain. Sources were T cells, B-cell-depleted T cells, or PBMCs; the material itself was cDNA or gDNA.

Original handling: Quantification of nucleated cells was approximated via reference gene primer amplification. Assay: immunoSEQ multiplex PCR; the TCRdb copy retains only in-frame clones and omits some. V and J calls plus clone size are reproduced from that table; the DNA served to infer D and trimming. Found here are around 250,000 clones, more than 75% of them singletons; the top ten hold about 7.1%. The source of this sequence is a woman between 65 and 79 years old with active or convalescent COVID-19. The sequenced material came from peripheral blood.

The CDR3 coding sequence is TGTGCCAGCAGTGCTTTCTCCGGGACACTGACTGAAGCTTTCTTT. Translating gives CASSAFSGTLTEAFF. This chain uses TRBV2 with TRBJ1-1; D might be TRBD1 (6 bases). CDR1 and CDR2 (germline): SNHLY, FYNNEI. This CDR3 region has 15 residues. Trimming pared 4 bases from V and 5 bases from J, leaving 17 bases between.